A selection of T cell receptor beta chains follows, all from one sample in a study of blood T cell repertoires in COVID-19. Using immunoSEQ multiplex PCR, the repertoire was profiled, and TCRdb retains in-frame clones only, with some absent. The data show under 200,000 clones, about 85% seen once. The sample taken for sequencing was peripheral blood. The receptors come from a woman in her 70s with COVID-19, enrolled during active disease. CDR3s include the opening cysteine and the closing phenylalanine or tryptophan. Fields, in order: J gene, V gene, clone size, D gene, CDR3 DNA, CDR3 protein. A D gene is named only where the DNA matches it firmly. Size is stated for part of the rows, as once, few or many counts, or as a class when the clone is expanded.

TRBJ2-3 | TRBV5-1 | once | . | TGCGCCAGCAGCACAGGTGACAGACTAGCAGATACGCAGTATTTT | CASSTGDRLADTQYF
TRBJ2-3 | TRBV24-1 | . | TRBD1 | TGTGCCACCGGGGACAGGGCGGGAGATACGCAGTATTTT | CATGDRAGDTQYF
TRBJ1-1 | TRBV12-3/TRBV12-4 | . | . | TGTGCCAGCAGTCCCAGCGGACCTACTGAAGCTTTCTTT | CASSPSGPTEAFF
TRBJ1-1 | TRBV29-1 | . | TRBD1 | TGCAGCGTTGAACGACAGGGGAACACTGAAGCTTTCTTT | CSVERQGNTEAFF
TRBJ2-1 | TRBV11-3 | . | . | TGTGCCAGCAGCTTATCCCGAGGACAGTTCTACAATGAGCAGTTCTTC | CASSLSRGQFYNEQFF
TRBJ1-5 | TRBV27 | . | . | TGTGCCAGCAGTTTAAAGGGGAATAGCAATCAGCCCCAGCATTTT | CASSLKGNSNQPQHF
TRBJ2-2 | TRBV4-2 | . | . | TGTGCCAGCAGCCAAGATGGCCGGACTCGAAGGGGGGGCACCGGGGAGCTGTTTTTT | CASSQDGRTRRGGTGELFF
TRBJ2-2 | TRBV3-1/TRBV3-2 | . | . | TGTGCCAGCAGCCAAGTGATGGCAGGAGGCACCGGGGAGCTGTTTTTT | CASSQVMAGGTGELFF
TRBJ1-2 | TRBV29-1 | . | . | TGCAGCGTTGAAGGGATGCTAGATGGCTACACCTTC | CSVEGMLDGYTF
TRBJ2-7 | TRBV11-2 | . | . | TGTGCCAGCAGCTCCCTGACGGGGAGAATCGAGCAGTACTTC | CASSSLTGRIEQYF
TRBJ2-3 | TRBV7-2 | . | TRBD1 | TGTGCCAGCAGCAACAGGGGGCGATTGTTAACAGATACGCAGTATTTT | CASSNRGRLLTDTQYF
TRBJ1-5 | TRBV21-1 | few | . | TGTGCCAGCAGCAGGAAGGACAGTAGACAGCCCCAGCATTTT | CASSRKDSRQPQHF
TRBJ2-7 | TRBV30 | . | . | TGTGCCTGGAGTGTACAAAGGGAGGACGAGCAGTACTTC | CAWSVQREDEQYF
TRBJ2-2 | TRBV28 | . | . | TGTGCCAGCAGTTTTGGGAGCGCGAACACCGGGGAGCTGTTTTTT | CASSFGSANTGELFF
TRBJ1-2 | TRBV4-1 | . | . | TGCGCCAGCACTCATGAAGAGCGGACGGGCAGAAAGGGCTTAGCTAACTATGGCTACACCTTC | CASTHEERTGRKGLANYGYTF
TRBJ1-5 | TRBV24-1 | . | TRBD1 | TGTGCCACCCTGGGACAGCAGAATCAGCCCCAGCATTTT | CATLGQQNQPQHF
TRBJ1-5 | TRBV30 | . | . | TGTGCCTGGAGTGTTAGCGTCGGGGTGGGACAGCCCCAGCATTTT | CAWSVSVGVGQPQHF
TRBJ2-1 | TRBV18 | few | TRBD1 | TGTGCCAGCTCATTAGGACAGGACCGAAATGAGCAGTTCTTC | CASSLGQDRNEQFF
TRBJ2-1 | TRBV15 | . | . | TGTGCCACCAGCAATTTGAAAAGGGGATACAATGAGCAGTTCTTC | CATSNLKRGYNEQFF
TRBJ1-1 | TRBV6-5 | . | TRBD1 | TGTGCCAGCAGCGGGACAGGCGCTAACACTGAAGCTTTCTTT | CASSGTGANTEAFF
TRBJ1-5 | TRBV28 | once | . | TGTGCCAGCAGTTTGGAGATTTATAGCAATCAGCCCCAGCATTTT | CASSLEIYSNQPQHF
TRBJ1-1 | TRBV5-1 | . | . | TGCGCCAGCAGCGGAGGGTTCATGAACACTGAAGCTTTCTTT | CASSGGFMNTEAFF
TRBJ1-2 | TRBV2 | . | . | TGTGCCAGCAGTGCATCTAGGGGTGGCTACACCTTC | CASSASRGGYTF
TRBJ2-3 | TRBV7-2 | . | TRBD2 | TGTGCCAGCAGCTTTGGACTAGAAGATACGCAGTATTTT | CASSFGLEDTQYF
TRBJ1-3 | TRBV9 | . | . | TGTGCCAGCAGCGTAAAGGTGGGGGGCTCTGGAAACACCATATATTTT | CASSVKVGGSGNTIYF
TRBJ1-1 | TRBV6-5 | . | . | TGTGCCAGCAGTTACTTGGGCAACACTGAAGCTTTCTTT | CASSYLGNTEAFF
TRBJ2-5 | TRBV7-2 | few | . | TGTGCCAGCAGCTTAGCCAGACAAGAGACCCAGTACTTC | CASSLARQETQYF
TRBJ2-3 | TRBV18 | . | TRBD1 | TGTGCCAGCTCACCCTTGACAGGGGGCACAGATACGCAGTATTTT | CASSPLTGGTDTQYF